A single sample is the source of the 32 T cell receptor beta chains below, sequenced in a study of a mutant IDH1 vaccine in newly diagnosed glioma. As for time point: week 5, during vaccination. Vaccination used 300 ug of mutant IDH1 20-mer peptide per dose, with topical imiquimod. No antigen is known for these receptors. TCRdb's copy holds only in-frame clones and misses some; the assay was immunoSEQ multiplex PCR. The sample has tens of thousands of clones; around 90% are singletons. The sample was PBMCs, taken from a glioma patient whose treatment included an IDH1 peptide vaccine. Receptors were obtained from a woman aged 45-60 years with glioma.

V usage is TRBV9 and J usage is TRBJ2-1; possible D gene TRBD2, 5 bases. This CDR3 is 13 amino acids long. Germline CDR1 and CDR2: SGDLS and YYNGEE. Trimming pared 4 bases from V and 5 bases from J, leaving 10 bases between. CDR3 nucleotides: TGTGCCAGCAGCTTTCCGGGAAACAATGAGCAGTTCTTC. Its protein is CASSFPGNNEQFF.

V and J are TRBV7-9 and TRBJ1-2; 7 nucleotides agree with TRBD1. Germline V lookup: CDR1 SEHNR, CDR2 FQNEAQ (reference sequence). The CDR3 spans 13 residues. V lost 5 bases, J lost 2 bases, and 2 bases stayed unmatched. The CDR3: CASSGTENYGYTF. The CDR3 DNA reads as TGTGCCAGCAGCGGGACAGAGAACTATGGCTACACCTTC.

The V and J genes are TRBV25-1 and TRBJ2-7; the D gene is possibly TRBD1 (6 bases). Trimming pared 8 bases from V and 2 bases from J, leaving 19 bases between. Germline values: CDR1 MGHDK, CDR2 SYGVNS. CDR3 length: 15 residues. DNA of the CDR3: TGTGCCAGCCTCCCCCAAGACAGGTCACCCTACGAGCAGTACTTC. This codes for CASLPQDRSPYEQYF.

The chain employs TRBV4-1 and TRBJ1-2, with D unclear. Germline V gene sequence: CDR1 MGHRA, CDR2 YSYEKL. This CDR3 spans 14 amino acids. Deletions cut 0 bases from V and 9 bases from J, with 14 bases between. CDR3 amino acids: CASSQETAVRSYTF. The CDR3 coding sequence is TGCGCCAGCAGCCAAGAAACAGCCGTTCGAAGCTACACCTTC.

V and J are TRBV27 and TRBJ2-7, with D tentatively TRBD2 (5 bases). V lost 5 bases and J lost 4, with 9 bases in between. The CDR3 consists of 12 residues. CDR1 is MNHEY and CDR2 is SMNVEV in the germline V gene (reference sequence). The CDR3 sequence is CASSPTGYEQYF. The CDR3 coding sequence is TGTGCCAGCAGTCCAACGGGGTACGAGCAGTACTTC.

V gene TRBV5-5 combines with J gene TRBJ2-1, with D tentatively TRBD1 (5 bases). The V and J ends lost 6 bases and 6 bases respectively, with 13 bases between them. Germline CDR1 and CDR2: SGHKS and YYEKEE (reference sequence). The CDR3 loop spans 13 amino acids. This CDR3 reads CASKQQAPNEQFF. The CDR3 DNA reads as TGTGCCAGCAAGCAACAGGCCCCCAATGAGCAGTTCTTC.

The chain uses TRBV11-2 and TRBJ2-2, with 12 positions matching TRBD2. This CDR3 spans 18 amino acids. Germline V CDR1 and CDR2: SGHAT, FQNNGV. V gave up 5 bases and J gave up 9 bases; unmatched junction bases: 16. The CDR3: CASSPQPKTSGSLRELFF. The DNA for the CDR3 is TGTGCCAGCAGCCCCCAACCCAAGACTAGCGGGAGCTTGCGGGAGCTGTTTTTT.

The J gene is TRBJ2-1, the V gene TRBV5-4; 8 positions match TRBD2. The V and J ends lost 0 bases and 2 bases, in that order; junction bases with no gene match: 4. Germline lookup yields CDR1 SGHNT and CDR2 YYREEE (reference sequence). The CDR3 runs to 16 residues. This CDR3 is CASSLERGRPYNEQFF. The CDR3 DNA reads as TGTGCCAGCAGCTTGGAGCGGGGGAGACCCTACAATGAGCAGTTCTTC.

This clone was detected once. CDR3 sequence: CASSLGTADLYNEQFF. The DNA for the CDR3 is TGTGCCAGCAGCTTAGGGACAGCGGACCTCTACAATGAGCAGTTCTTC. The chain links TRBV7-9 to TRBJ2-1, with D tentatively TRBD1 (6 bases). Germline values: CDR1 SEHNR, CDR2 FQNEAQ (reference sequence). The CDR3 length is 16 residues. Trimming removed 1 base at V and 3 bases at J, with 13 bases between.

V gene TRBV30 combines with J gene TRBJ1-6, with D maybe TRBD1 (6 bases). Trimming shortened V by 3 bases and J by 1 base, and 7 bases separated the two germline ends. The CDR3 is 14 residues long. Germline CDR1 is GTSNPN and CDR2 is SVGIG (reference sequence). The CDR3 DNA sequence: TGTGCCTGGAGAGGGGGGTCCTATAATTCACCCCTCCACTTT. Translated: CAWRGGSYNSPLHF.

J is TRBJ1-6 and V is TRBV7-8; no definite D call. The germline CDR1 and CDR2 sequences are SGHVS and FQNEAQ. V dropped 4 bases and J dropped 9 bases, with 19 bases sitting between them. The CDR3 runs 16 residues. The CDR3 protein is CASSYRGSLVPSPLHF. DNA for the CDR3: TGTGCCAGCAGCTACCGAGGATCCCTGGTCCCTTCACCCCTCCACTTT.

This chain links TRBV6-6 with TRBJ2-1, with TRBD2 matching over 8 bases. The germline gives CDR1 MNHNY, CDR2 SVGAGI (reference sequence). J gave up 4 bases and V 5 bases, and 10 bases lay outside the gene matches. The CDR3 totals 16 residues. The chain's CDR3 is CASSASGSGTYNEQFF. Written as DNA, the CDR3 is TGTGCCAGCAGTGCCAGCGGGAGCGGTACATACAATGAGCAGTTCTTC.

The chain employs TRBV29-1 and TRBJ2-7, with 8 positions matching TRBD2. CDR3 length equals 13 residues. In germline, CDR1 is SQVTM, CDR2 ANQGSEA. Trimming took 5 bases from V and 1 from J; bases not matched to a gene: 4. The CDR3 region is CSVSAGGSYEQYF. The CDR3 DNA reads as TGCAGCGTTTCCGCGGGAGGATCCTACGAGCAGTACTTC.

The chain recombines TRBV2 with TRBJ2-7, with 11 nucleotides matching TRBD1. The ends lost 6 bases at V and 5 bases at J; junction bases unmatched: 6. Germline-derived CDR1 and CDR2 are SNHLY and FYNNEI. The CDR3 spans 14 residues. CDR3 sequence: CASSGQGAIDEQYF. In DNA form, the CDR3 reads TGTGCCAGCAGCGGACAGGGGGCTATCGACGAGCAGTACTTC.

This rearrangement joins TRBV4-2 to TRBJ2-3; 7 bases align to TRBD2. Trimming took 3 bases from V and 2 from J; bases not matched to a gene: 8. Germline values: CDR1 LGHNA, CDR2 YNFKEQ. There are 16 residues in the CDR3. CDR3 sequence reads: CASSHTLAGLTDTQYF. The CDR3 DNA sequence: TGTGCCAGCAGCCACACCTTAGCGGGTCTCACAGATACGCAGTATTTT.

The chain joins TRBV6-5 to TRBJ2-7; possibly TRBD1 or TRBD2 for D (6 bases each). Trimming stripped 5 bases from V and 2 bases from J, with 13 bases between. Looked up from germline, CDR1 is MNHEY and CDR2 is SVGAGI. The CDR3 totals 14 residues. CDR3 residues: CASSSSGAPYEQYF. Here the CDR3 DNA reads TGTGCCAGCAGTAGCTCGGGGGCCCCCTACGAGCAGTACTTC.

This clone was counted a single time. The chain is built from TRBV2 and TRBJ2-5, with 8 nucleotides matching TRBD1. V gave up 5 bases and J gave up 5 bases; unmatched junction bases: 10. This CDR3 is built from 15 residues. The V gene's germline CDR1 is SNHLY and CDR2 FYNNEI. The CDR3 is CASSRETGEGETQYF. In nucleotides, the CDR3 is TGTGCCAGCAGTCGGGAGACAGGGGAAGGGGAGACCCAGTACTTC.

The chain combines TRBV6-5 with TRBJ1-2; D not certain. The CDR3 runs to 14 residues. Germline V gene data show CDR1 as MNHEY and CDR2 as SVGAGI. Trimming stripped 0 bases from V and 6 bases from J, with 11 bases between. The chain's CDR3 is CASSYSSGMNGYTF. The CDR3 nucleotides read TGTGCCAGCAGTTACTCGTCGGGGATGAATGGCTACACCTTC.

The V gene is TRBV19, the J gene TRBJ1-2, with unresolved D. V dropped 8 bases and J dropped 2 bases, with 18 bases sitting between them. The CDR3 sequence is 15 residues long. Germline CDR1 and CDR2: LNHDA and SQIVND (reference sequence). CDR3 bases: TGTGCCAGTTGGGGAAGGGAGCGCGGGAACTATGGCTACACCTTC. Translating it yields CASWGRERGNYGYTF.

The genes are TRBV21-1 and TRBJ1-3. TRBV21-1 is a pseudogene segment. The CDR3 is made up of 15 amino acids. The DNA of the CDR3 is TGTGCCAGCAGCATCGGGACGTCTCCAGGAAACACCATATATTTT. Translating it yields CASSIGTSPGNTIYF.

The sample holds one count of this clone. The rearrangement links TRBV5-1 to TRBJ2-4, with a tentative D call TRBD2 (6 bases). Trimming removed 0 bases at V and 4 bases at J, with 8 bases between. Germline V gene sequence: CDR1 SGHRS, CDR2 YFSETQ. CDR3 size: 14 residues. The CDR3 reads CASSLGGGKNIQYF. DNA for the CDR3: TGCGCCAGCAGCTTGGGTGGGGGGAAAAACATTCAGTACTTC.

The CDR3 sequence is CASSISSGDTEAFF. The CDR3, as DNA: TGTGCCAGTAGTATTTCGTCAGGTGACACTGAAGCTTTCTTT. The J gene is TRBJ1-1, the V gene TRBV19; D remains ambiguous. V was pared by 3 bases and J by 3 bases, with 11 bases between. The CDR3 runs to 14 residues. Germline V gene sequence: CDR1 LNHDA, CDR2 SQIVND (reference sequence).

The rearrangement uses TRBV28 and TRBJ1-5, with a possible D match to TRBD1 (5 bases). Germline V lookup: CDR1 MDHEN, CDR2 SYDVKM. The CDR3 has 15 amino acids. V shed 7 bases and J shed 5 bases, with 18 bases lying between them. The CDR3 nucleotides are TGTGCCAGCACTTCTCCGGGACTGGGAGATCAGCCCCAGCATTTT. Translation gives CASTSPGLGDQPQHF.

This chain uses TRBV19 with TRBJ1-2; maybe TRBD1 (6 bases). CDR1 LNHDA and CDR2 SQIVND come from the germline V gene (reference sequence). Trimming left V 5 bases short and J 4 bases short, with 17 bases between. The CDR3 length is 15 residues. CDR3 amino acids: CASSARYREPYGYTF. The CDR3 DNA sequence: TGTGCCAGTAGTGCCCGGTACAGGGAGCCCTATGGCTACACCTTC.

This chain uses TRBV6-5 with TRBJ1-3; tentative D call: TRBD1 (6 bases). Germline CDR1 and CDR2: MNHEY and SVGAGI. The CDR3 extends over 15 amino acids. The V and J ends lost 7 bases and 4 bases respectively, with 17 bases between them. The CDR3 coding sequence is TGTGCCAGCACCGGGCAACAGGGACTGGGAAACACCATATATTTT. It codes for CASTGQQGLGNTIYF.

The chain uses TRBV9 and TRBJ2-5, with D possibly TRBD2 on 6 matching bases. The CDR3 length is 15 residues. Germline CDR1 is SGDLS and CDR2 is YYNGEE. V dropped 3 bases and J dropped 1 base, with 13 bases sitting between them. In DNA form, the CDR3 reads TGTGCCAGCAGCGGACCTAGCGAGCTCCAAGAGACCCAGTACTTC. Its protein is CASSGPSELQETQYF. The full variable domain, rest sourced from reference TRBV9 and TRBJ2-5, is DSGVTQTPKHLITATGQRVTLRCSPRSGDLSVYWYQQSLDQGLQFLIQYYNGEERAKGNILERFSAQQFPDLHSELNLSSLELGDSALYFCASSGPSELQETQYFGPGTRLLVL.

The genes are TRBV28 and TRBJ2-3, with no clear D. CDR1 and CDR2 (germline): MDHEN, SYDVKM. With 8 bases removed from V and 0 bases from J, the gap between germline ends came to 12 bases. This CDR3 region has 14 residues. The CDR3: CASPRASSTDTQYF. The CDR3 nucleotides read TGTGCCAGCCCTAGGGCAAGTAGCACAGATACGCAGTATTTT.

The V and J genes are TRBV28 and TRBJ2-7; 9 nucleotides match TRBD2. Germline V CDR1 and CDR2: MDHEN, SYDVKM. V was clipped by 2 bases and J by 2 bases; unmatched bases: 1. The length of the CDR3 is 14 residues. The CDR3 spells CASSLVAGAYEQYF. The CDR3 nucleotides read TGTGCCAGCAGTTTAGTAGCGGGAGCCTACGAGCAGTACTTC.

This clone has only one observation. J is TRBJ2-4 and V is TRBV10-1; tentatively, D is TRBD2 (6 bases). The CDR3 spans 16 residues. Germline values: CDR1 WNHNN, CDR2 SYGVQD (reference sequence). The germline V and J ends were trimmed by 2 bases and 1 base, with 12 bases remaining between them. CDR3 DNA sequence: TGCGCCAGCAGTGAGGGAGTAGCGGCGGCCAAAAACATTCAGTACTTC. Translation: CASSEGVAAAKNIQYF.

The chain is built from TRBV6-5 and TRBJ2-2, with D uncertain. The germline CDR1 and CDR2 sequences are MNHEY and SVGAGI. V was clipped by 5 bases and J by 6 bases, with 7 bases between them. The CDR3 contains 12 residues. The CDR3 loop reads CASSHRAGELFF. CDR3 DNA: TGTGCCAGCAGTCATCGGGCCGGGGAGCTGTTTTTT.

The genes are TRBV4-1 and TRBJ2-7; D gene unclear. The V gene lost 0 bases and the J gene lost 1 base, with 7 bases spanning the gap. The length of the CDR3 is 14 residues. The germline CDR1 and CDR2 sequences are MGHRA and YSYEKL. The CDR3 coding sequence is TGCGCCAGCAGCCAAGAGGACCGTTCCTACGAGCAGTACTTC. It translates to CASSQEDRSYEQYF.

In this sample, this clone turned up once. The chain is built from TRBV7-9 and TRBJ2-1, with 7 positions matching TRBD1. The CDR3 totals 16 residues. V dropped 0 bases and J dropped 4; count of bases not matched to a gene: 6. From germline, CDR1 is SEHNR and CDR2 FQNEAQ (reference sequence). This chain's CDR3 is CASSLAPGTAYNEQFF. The CDR3 nucleotides read TGTGCCAGCAGCTTAGCGCCCGGGACAGCGTACAATGAGCAGTTCTTC.